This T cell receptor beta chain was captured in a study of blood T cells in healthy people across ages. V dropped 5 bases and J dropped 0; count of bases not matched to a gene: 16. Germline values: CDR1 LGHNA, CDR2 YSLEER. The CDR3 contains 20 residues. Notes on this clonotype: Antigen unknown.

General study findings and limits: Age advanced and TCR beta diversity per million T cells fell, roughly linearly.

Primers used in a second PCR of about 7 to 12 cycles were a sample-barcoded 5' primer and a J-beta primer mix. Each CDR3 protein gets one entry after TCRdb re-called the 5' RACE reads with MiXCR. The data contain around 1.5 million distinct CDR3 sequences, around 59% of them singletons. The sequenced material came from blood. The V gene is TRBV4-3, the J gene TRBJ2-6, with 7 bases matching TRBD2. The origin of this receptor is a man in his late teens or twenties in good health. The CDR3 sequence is CASSNPLGGNSRSGANVLTF. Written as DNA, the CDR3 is TGCGCCAGCAGCAATCCGCTCGGGGGGAATTCTCGCTCTGGGGCCAACGTCCTGACTTTC.